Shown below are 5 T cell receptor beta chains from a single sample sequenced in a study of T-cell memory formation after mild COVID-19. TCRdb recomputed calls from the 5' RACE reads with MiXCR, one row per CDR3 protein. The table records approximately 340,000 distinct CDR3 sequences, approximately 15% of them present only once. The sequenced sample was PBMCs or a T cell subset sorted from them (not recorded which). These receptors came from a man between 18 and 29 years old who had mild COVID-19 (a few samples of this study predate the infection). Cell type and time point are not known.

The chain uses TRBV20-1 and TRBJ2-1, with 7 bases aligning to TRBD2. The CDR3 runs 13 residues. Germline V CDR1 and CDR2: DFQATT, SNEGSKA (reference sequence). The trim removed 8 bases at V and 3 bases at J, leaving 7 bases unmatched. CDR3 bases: TGCAGTCTCGGGGGGACGAACTACAATGAGCAGTTCTTC. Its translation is CSLGGTNYNEQFF.

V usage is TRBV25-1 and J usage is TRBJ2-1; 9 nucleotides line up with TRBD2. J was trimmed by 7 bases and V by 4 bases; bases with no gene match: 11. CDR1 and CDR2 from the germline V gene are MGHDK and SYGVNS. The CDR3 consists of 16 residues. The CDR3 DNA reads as TGTGCCAGCAGTGGAACTAGCGGGTGGGTTCGGAATGAGCAGTTCTTC. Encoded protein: CASSGTSGWVRNEQFF.

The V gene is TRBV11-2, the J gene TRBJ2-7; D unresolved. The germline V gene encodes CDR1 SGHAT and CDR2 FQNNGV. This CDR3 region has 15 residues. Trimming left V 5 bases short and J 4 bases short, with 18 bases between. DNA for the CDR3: TGTGCCAGCAGCCCTCAGCCGGCCCATGGTTACGAGCAGTACTTC. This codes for CASSPQPAHGYEQYF.

CDR3 loop: CASSVETDRGEKLFF. CDR3 sequence (DNA): TGTGCCAGCAGCGTAGAGACGGACCGCGGTGAAAAACTGTTTTTT. The chain links TRBV9 to TRBJ1-4; D unresolved. Trimming removed 0 bases at V and 7 bases at J, with 13 bases between. The CDR3 extends over 15 amino acids. Germline-derived CDR1 and CDR2 are SGDLS and YYNGEE.

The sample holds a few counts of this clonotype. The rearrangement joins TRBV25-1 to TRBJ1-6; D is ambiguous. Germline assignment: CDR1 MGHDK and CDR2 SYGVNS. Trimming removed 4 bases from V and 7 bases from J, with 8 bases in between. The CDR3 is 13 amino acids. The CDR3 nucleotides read TGTGCCAGCAGTGGGCAATCCAATTCACCCCTCCACTTT. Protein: CASSGQSNSPLHF.